This TCR beta chain was recovered during a study of T cell responses to AZD1222 COVID-19 vaccine. Here immunoSEQ multiplex PCR was the method, and the copy in TCRdb shows in-frame clones only, minus some. The table has around 150,000 clones, 75% to 95% seen once. Overall study findings and caveats: Baseline antibody screening turned up just a handful of seropositive AZD1222 recipients. Clonal diversity was possibly underestimated, and the donors were mostly white British, with more females.

Comments on this clone: The antigen remains undetermined.

The CDR3 has 15 residues. Germline V CDR1 and CDR2: SEHNR, FQNEAQ (reference sequence). V lost 5 bases and J lost 4; bases outside the gene matches: 7. The sequencing used peripheral blood, collected 28 days after the second AZD1222 dose. The V gene is TRBV7-9, the J gene TRBJ2-7; 11 bases map to TRBD1. The receptor was derived from an adult who received the AZD1222 COVID-19 vaccine. The CDR3 sequence is CASSLGQGAPYEQYF. DNA of the CDR3: TGTGCCAGCAGCCTCGGACAGGGGGCACCATACGAGCAGTACTTC.